This T cell receptor beta chain originates from a study of CD8+ T cells in alopecia areata. Study information: At a dose of 5 to 10 mg twice daily, oral tofacitinib was given to treated patients. Findings of the study overall: TCR sharing across patients was less clear than in mice, possibly HLA-related.

As for treatment: oral pan-JAK inhibitor, 5-10 mg twice daily. Obtained from alopecia areata patients were lesional scalp punch biopsies along with peripheral blood. V shed 5 bases and J shed 3 bases, with 9 bases lying between them. This CDR3 is 13 amino acids long. Germline V gives CDR1 PRHDT, CDR2 FYEKMQ (reference sequence). Following extraction, RNA underwent reverse transcription to cDNA, which served as the sequencing template. Profiling relied on immunoSEQ multiplex PCR, and the TCRdb table lists in-frame clones only, not all of them. Of 75,000 to 100,000 clones in the sample, approximately 70% are singletons; the top ten hold around a sixth. With regard to this clone: No antigen is known for it.

The material was CD8+ T cells sorted from blood, obtained between weeks 43 and 45, from a patient treated with tofacitinib. V gene TRBV13 combines with J gene TRBJ2-3, with D perhaps given as TRBD1 or TRBD2 (5 bases each). The TCR comes from a human donor with alopecia areata. In DNA form, the CDR3 reads TGTGCCAGCAGCCCCTGGGGGACAGATACGCAGTATTTT. Translated, it gives CASSPWGTDTQYF.